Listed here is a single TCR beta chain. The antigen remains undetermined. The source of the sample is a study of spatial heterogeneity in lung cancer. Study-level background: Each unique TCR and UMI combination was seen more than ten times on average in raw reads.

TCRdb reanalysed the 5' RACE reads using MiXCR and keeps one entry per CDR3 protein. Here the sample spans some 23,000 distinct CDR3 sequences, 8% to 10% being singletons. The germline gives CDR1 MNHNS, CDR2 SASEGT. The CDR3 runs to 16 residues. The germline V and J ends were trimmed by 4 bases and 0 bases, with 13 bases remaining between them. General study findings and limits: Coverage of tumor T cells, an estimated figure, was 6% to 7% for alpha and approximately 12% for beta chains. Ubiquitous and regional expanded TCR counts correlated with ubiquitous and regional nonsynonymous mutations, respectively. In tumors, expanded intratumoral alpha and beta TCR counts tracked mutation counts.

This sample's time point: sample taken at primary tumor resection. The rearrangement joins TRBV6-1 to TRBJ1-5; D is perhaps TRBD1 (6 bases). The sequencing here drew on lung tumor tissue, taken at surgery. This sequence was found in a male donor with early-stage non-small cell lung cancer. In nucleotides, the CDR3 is TGTGCCAGCAGTGCCCGACAGGAGCTTAGCAATCAGCCCCAGCATTTT. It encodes CASSARQELSNQPQHF.